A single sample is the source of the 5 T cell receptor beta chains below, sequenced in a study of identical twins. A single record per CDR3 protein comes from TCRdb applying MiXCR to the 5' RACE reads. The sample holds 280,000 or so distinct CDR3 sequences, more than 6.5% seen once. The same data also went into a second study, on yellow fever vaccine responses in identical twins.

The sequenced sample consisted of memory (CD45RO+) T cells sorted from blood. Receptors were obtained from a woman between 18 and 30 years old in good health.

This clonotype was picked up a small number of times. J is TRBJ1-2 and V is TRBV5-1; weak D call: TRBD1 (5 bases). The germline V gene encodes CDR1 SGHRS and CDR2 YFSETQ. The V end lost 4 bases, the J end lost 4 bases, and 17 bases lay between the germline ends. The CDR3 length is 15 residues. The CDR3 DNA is TGCGCCAGCAGCCCAGAAGGGGTTCTATCCTATGGCTACACCTTC. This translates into CASSPEGVLSYGYTF.

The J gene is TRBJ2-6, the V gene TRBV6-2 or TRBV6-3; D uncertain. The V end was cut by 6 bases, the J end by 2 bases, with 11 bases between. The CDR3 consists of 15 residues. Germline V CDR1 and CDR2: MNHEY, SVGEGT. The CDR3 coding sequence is TGTGCCAGCAGCACACTCTCTACTGGGGCCAACGTCCTGACTTTC. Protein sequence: CASSTLSTGANVLTF.

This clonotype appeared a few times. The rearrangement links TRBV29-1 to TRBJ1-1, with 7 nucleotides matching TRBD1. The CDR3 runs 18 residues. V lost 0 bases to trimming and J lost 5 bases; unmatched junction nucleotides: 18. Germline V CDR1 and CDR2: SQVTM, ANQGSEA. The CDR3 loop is CSVEDHFPGGGLGTEAFF. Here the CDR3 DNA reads TGCAGCGTTGAAGACCACTTCCCAGGGGGGGGGCTGGGGACTGAAGCTTTCTTT.

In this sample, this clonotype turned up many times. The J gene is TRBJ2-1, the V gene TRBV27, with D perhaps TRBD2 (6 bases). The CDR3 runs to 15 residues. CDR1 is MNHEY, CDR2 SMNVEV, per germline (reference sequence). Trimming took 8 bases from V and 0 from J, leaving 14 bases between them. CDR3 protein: CASVAGQDSYNEQFF. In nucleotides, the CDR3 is TGTGCCAGCGTGGCGGGGCAGGACTCCTACAATGAGCAGTTCTTC.

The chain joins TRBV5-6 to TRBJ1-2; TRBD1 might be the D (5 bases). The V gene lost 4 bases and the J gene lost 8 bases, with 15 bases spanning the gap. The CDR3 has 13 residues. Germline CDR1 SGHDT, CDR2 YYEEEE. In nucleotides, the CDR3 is TGTGCCAGCAGCCCCGGGCTCAGGGAAGGCTACACCTTC. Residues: CASSPGLREGYTF.